Below, 23 T cell receptor beta chains from the same sample are listed, as sequenced in a study of T cell changes during pregnancy in multiple sclerosis. Clones were read by immunoSEQ multiplex PCR, and TCRdb kept only the in-frame ones, dropping some. The sample lists approximately 64,000 clones, 80% to 95% occurring once. This specimen was peripheral blood, taken in the second trimester of pregnancy. Receptors originate from a female donor in good health, enrolled as a control in a pregnancy study.

The chain links TRBV2 to TRBJ1-1; D call uncertain. Germline V gene sequence: CDR1 SNHLY, CDR2 FYNNEI. The CDR3 loop spans 14 amino acids. V was clipped by 4 bases and J by 1 base, with 10 bases between them. CDR3 amino acids: CASSGGLTNTEAFF. The CDR3, as DNA: TGTGCCAGCAGTGGAGGACTGACGAACACTGAAGCTTTCTTT.

This clone was seen just once. The chain links TRBV28 to TRBJ1-2, with TRBD1 identical over 9 bases. The CDR3 totals 15 residues. Trimming removed 8 bases from V and 3 bases from J; junction bases left unmatched: 10. CDR1 and CDR2 from the germline V gene are MDHEN and SYDVKM. The CDR3 bases are TGTGCCAGCGCCTCCCCACAGGGGGCAGACTATGGCTACACCTTC. Its translation: CASASPQGADYGYTF.

The chain is built from TRBV4-1 and TRBJ2-7, with D possibly matching TRBD1 (6 bases). This CDR3 contains 15 residues. Germline values: CDR1 MGHRA, CDR2 YSYEKL. Trimming left V 0 bases short and J 0 bases short, with 9 bases between. CDR3 protein: CASSQDVDSSYEQYF. In DNA form, the CDR3 reads TGCGCCAGCAGCCAAGATGTGGACAGCTCCTACGAGCAGTACTTC.

The rearrangement joins TRBV7-9 to TRBJ2-3; 8 bases map to TRBD2. Per the germline V gene, CDR1 is SEHNR and CDR2 is FQNEAQ (reference sequence). J was trimmed by 1 base and V by 7 bases; bases with no gene match: 7. CDR3 size: 15 residues. The CDR3 sequence: CASTTLAGRTDTQYF. For the CDR3, the DNA is TGTGCCAGCACCACCCTAGCGGGCCGCACAGATACGCAGTATTTT.

The J gene is TRBJ2-3, the V gene TRBV5-1, with 8 bases lining up with TRBD2. V was pared by 2 bases and J by 0 bases, with 5 bases of the junction left unmatched. CDR1 is SGHRS and CDR2 is YFSETQ in the germline V gene. The CDR3 contains 16 residues. Here the CDR3 reads CASSFQTSVSTDTQYF. The CDR3, as DNA: TGCGCCAGCAGCTTTCAGACTAGCGTGAGCACAGATACGCAGTATTTT.

The chain links TRBV10-2 to TRBJ2-2; D might be TRBD2 (5 bases). Trimming pared 3 bases from V and 5 bases from J, leaving 16 bases between. Looked up from germline, CDR1 is WSHSY and CDR2 is SAAADI. This CDR3 comprises 16 residues. Here the CDR3 DNA reads TGCGCCAGCAGTGACGGGGAGACACCGGGAACCGGGGAGCTGTTTTTT. Translated: CASSDGETPGTGELFF.

This clone showed up just once. The rearrangement links TRBV19 to TRBJ2-7; D is undetermined. The CDR3 length is 14 residues. Germline V gene lookup returns CDR1 LNHDA and CDR2 SQIVND (reference sequence). V was cut by 0 bases and J by 5 bases, with 11 bases left in between. This CDR3 is CASSIDRLSHEQYF. DNA for the CDR3: TGTGCCAGTAGTATAGATCGCCTAAGCCACGAGCAGTACTTC.

This clone was observed once. This sequence joins TRBV7-9 and TRBJ2-5; D ambiguous. Germline values: CDR1 SEHNR, CDR2 FQNEAQ (reference sequence). The V end lost 5 bases, the J end lost 4 bases, and 11 bases lay between the germline ends. This CDR3 is 13 amino acids long. The CDR3 sequence is CASSPSPRETQYF. In DNA, the CDR3 is TGTGCCAGCAGCCCTTCCCCTCGAGAGACCCAGTACTTC.

The chain carries TRBV5-1 and TRBJ2-2, with TRBD2 matching 8 bases. The CDR3 runs 16 residues. Germline V gene sequence: CDR1 SGHRS, CDR2 YFSETQ. The V segment lost 0 bases and the J segment 4 bases; nucleotides outside the gene matches: 5. The CDR3 region is CASSLGLAGSTGELFF. As DNA, the CDR3 is TGCGCCAGCAGCTTGGGCCTAGCGGGCTCCACCGGGGAGCTGTTTTTT.

The CDR3 sequence is CASSLAEATQYF. CDR3 nucleotides: TGTGCCAGCAGCTTAGCGGAGGCGACCCAGTACTTC. J is TRBJ2-5 and V is TRBV7-9, with a tentative D call TRBD2 (5 bases). From germline, CDR1 is SEHNR and CDR2 FQNEAQ (reference sequence). The CDR3 extends over 12 amino acids. V shed 0 bases and J shed 7 bases, with 6 bases lying between them.

This clone occurred once. The chain has TRBV4-1 and TRBJ2-5; TRBD2 is a possible D gene (6 bases). V was clipped by 6 bases and J by 5 bases, with 16 bases between them. Germline-derived CDR1 and CDR2 are MGHRA and YSYEKL. The CDR3 contains 14 residues. CDR3 nucleotides: TGCGCCAGCAGGGAGGAGGGAGTCGGGGAGACCCAGTACTTC. Protein sequence: CASREEGVGETQYF.

The V and J genes are TRBV6-1 and TRBJ2-2; the match to TRBD2 covers 10 bases. Losses at the gene ends were 6 bases for V and 7 bases for J; bases not matched to a gene: 8. CDR1 and CDR2 from the germline V gene are MNHNS and SASEGT. The length of the CDR3 is 15 residues. The CDR3 protein is CASSASGSKGGELFF. The CDR3 region has the DNA TGTGCCAGCAGCGCTAGCGGGAGTAAGGGCGGGGAGCTGTTTTTT.

This chain links TRBV25-1 with TRBJ1-1, with 8 bases identical to TRBD1. This CDR3 spans 16 amino acids. Germline V gene lookup returns CDR1 MGHDK and CDR2 SYGVNS. With 4 bases clipped from V and 3 bases from J, the junction kept 10 bases outside the gene matches. For the CDR3, the DNA is TGTGCCAGCAGTGTCCCGGGACAGGTTTGGGACACTGAAGCTTTCTTT. Protein product: CASSVPGQVWDTEAFF.

The chain couples TRBV28 to TRBJ1-1; tentative D call: TRBD1 (5 bases). V lost 4 bases and J 4 bases, leaving 19 bases between the germline ends. The CDR3 spans 16 residues. Germline assignment: CDR1 MDHEN and CDR2 SYDVKM. The CDR3 spells CASSYLNSGGGTEAFF. The DNA of the CDR3 is TGTGCCAGCAGTTACCTAAATAGTGGCGGGGGCACTGAAGCTTTCTTT.

The chain links TRBV7-8 to TRBJ1-5; tentative D call: TRBD1 (6 bases). Germline CDR1 SGHVS, CDR2 FQNEAQ. V shed 5 bases and J shed 3 bases, with 11 bases lying between them. This CDR3 is built from 14 residues. The CDR3, as DNA: TGTGCCAGCAGCGCCAGGGGCGACAATCAGCCCCAGCATTTT. The encoded protein is CASSARGDNQPQHF. Based on the CDR3 plus reference TRBV7-8 and TRBJ1-5, the full variable domain is GAGVSQSPRYKVAKRGQDVALRCDPISGHVSLFWYQQALGQGPEFLTYFQNEAQLDKSGLPSDRFFAERPEGSVSTLKIQRTQQEDSAVYLCASSARGDNQPQHFGDGTRLSIL.

The chain links TRBV30 to TRBJ2-7; D is undetermined. The germline V gene encodes CDR1 GTSNPN and CDR2 SVGIG (reference sequence). The length of the CDR3 is 12 residues. Trimming pared 0 bases from V and 3 bases from J, leaving 6 bases between. The CDR3 DNA follows: TGTGCCTGGAGTGTAAGCATCTACGAGCAGTACTTC. The encoded protein is CAWSVSIYEQYF.

The V and J genes are TRBV29-1 and TRBJ2-1; perhaps TRBD2 as D (5 bases). The germline CDR1 and CDR2 sequences are SQVTM and ANQGSEA. The V end was cut by 3 bases, the J end by 9 bases, with 15 bases between. This CDR3 has 13 residues. CDR3 loop: CSVEGVPSGEQFF. DNA of the CDR3: TGCAGCGTTGAGGGAGTCCCATCAGGTGAGCAGTTCTTC.

The chain carries TRBV6-6 and TRBJ1-4; 7 nucleotides align to TRBD1. CDR1 is MNHNY, CDR2 SVGAGI, per germline (reference sequence). V trimming: 2 bases; J trimming: 6 bases; junction bases outside the gene matches: 3. The CDR3 runs to 14 residues. The chain's CDR3 is CASSYGQGDEKLFF. In DNA, the CDR3 is TGTGCCAGCAGTTACGGTCAGGGGGATGAAAAACTGTTTTTT.

The chain is built from TRBV5-1 and TRBJ1-3, with 9 bases fitting TRBD1. Germline trimming cut 0 bases from V and 4 bases from J; bases unmatched to any gene: 2. The CDR3 contains 15 residues. Germline CDR1 and CDR2: SGHRS and YFSETQ. CDR3 bases: TGCGCCAGCAGCTTGGCCGGGACAGGGGGAAACACCATATATTTT. As protein: CASSLAGTGGNTIYF.

The gene calls are TRBV10-1 and TRBJ2-7, with D perhaps matching TRBD1 (6 bases). The CDR3 length is 16 residues. The V gene's germline CDR1 is WNHNN and CDR2 SYGVQD (reference sequence). Deletions cut 1 base from V and 1 base from J, with 14 bases between. CDR3: CASSEYKGQSSYEQYF. DNA of the CDR3: TGCGCCAGCAGTGAGTACAAAGGACAGTCGTCCTACGAGCAGTACTTC.

The chain links TRBV4-2 to TRBJ2-1; TRBD2 aligns across 7 bases. J gave up 7 bases and V 1 base, and 4 bases lay outside the gene matches. This CDR3 region has 14 residues. Germline lookup yields CDR1 LGHNA and CDR2 YNFKEQ. The CDR3 bases are TGTGCCAGCAGCCAAGGGGGGGGGAGGAATGAGCAGTTCTTC. Translation gives CASSQGGGRNEQFF.

The genes are TRBV5-1 and TRBJ2-1, with D perhaps TRBD1 (5 bases). Germline V gives CDR1 SGHRS, CDR2 YFSETQ. With 3 bases removed from V and 3 bases from J, the gap between germline ends came to 19 bases. The CDR3 totals 17 residues. The CDR3 sequence: CASSSPPTDSHYNEQFF. The CDR3 DNA reads TGCGCCAGCAGCTCGCCGCCGACAGACTCCCACTACAATGAGCAGTTCTTC.

V usage is TRBV10-3 and J usage is TRBJ2-3; no definite D call. CDR1 and CDR2 (germline): ENHRY, SYGVKD. The ends were cut back, 6 bases at V and 1 base at J, with 14 bases in the middle. This CDR3 has 15 residues. CDR3 nucleotides: TGTGCCATCAGGGTTATAGGTGAGGGCACAGATACGCAGTATTTT. This translates into CAIRVIGEGTDTQYF.